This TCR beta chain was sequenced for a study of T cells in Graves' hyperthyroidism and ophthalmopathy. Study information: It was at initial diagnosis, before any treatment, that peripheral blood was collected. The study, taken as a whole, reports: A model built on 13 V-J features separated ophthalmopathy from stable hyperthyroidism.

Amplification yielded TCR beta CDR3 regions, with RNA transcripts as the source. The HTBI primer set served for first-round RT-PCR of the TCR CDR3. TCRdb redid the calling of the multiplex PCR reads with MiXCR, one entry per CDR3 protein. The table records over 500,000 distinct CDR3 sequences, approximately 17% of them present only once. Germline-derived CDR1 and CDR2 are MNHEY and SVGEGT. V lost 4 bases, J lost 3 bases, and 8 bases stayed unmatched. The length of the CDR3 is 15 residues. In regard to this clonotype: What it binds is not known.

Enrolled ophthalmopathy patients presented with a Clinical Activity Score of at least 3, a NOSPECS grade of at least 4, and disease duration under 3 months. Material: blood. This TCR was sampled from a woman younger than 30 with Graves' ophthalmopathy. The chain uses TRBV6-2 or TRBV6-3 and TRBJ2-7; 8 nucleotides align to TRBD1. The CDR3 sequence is CASSSRTGPDYEQYF. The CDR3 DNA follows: TGTGCCAGCAGTTCAAGGACAGGGCCCGACTACGAGCAGTACTTC.